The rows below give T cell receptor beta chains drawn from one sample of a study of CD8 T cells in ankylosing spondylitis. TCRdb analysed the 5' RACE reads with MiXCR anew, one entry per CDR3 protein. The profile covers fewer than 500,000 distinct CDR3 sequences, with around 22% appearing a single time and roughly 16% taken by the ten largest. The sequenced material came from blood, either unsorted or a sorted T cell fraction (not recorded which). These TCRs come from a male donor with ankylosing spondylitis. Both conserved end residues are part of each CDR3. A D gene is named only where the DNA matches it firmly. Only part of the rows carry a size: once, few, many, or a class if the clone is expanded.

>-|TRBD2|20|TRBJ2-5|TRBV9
CASSVEEGLAGEGCRETQYF
TGTGCCAGCAGCGTAGAGGAGGGACTAGCGGGAGAAGGTTGCCGGGAGACCCAGTACTTC
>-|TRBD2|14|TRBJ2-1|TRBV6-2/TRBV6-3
CASSPIAGPHEQFF
TGTGCCAGCAGCCCTATAGCGGGACCCCATGAGCAGTTCTTC
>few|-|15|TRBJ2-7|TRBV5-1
CASSLVSGGPYEQYF
TGCGCCAGCAGCTTGGTATCTGGGGGCCCCTACGAGCAGTACTTC
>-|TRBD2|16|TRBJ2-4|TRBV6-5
CASSYSQREAKNIQYF
TGTGCCAGCAGTTACTCTCAGCGGGAGGCGAAAAACATTCAGTACTTC
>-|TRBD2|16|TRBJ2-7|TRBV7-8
CASSLAAGGNSYEQYF
TGTGCCAGCAGCTTAGCGGCGGGAGGGAACTCCTACGAGCAGTACTTC
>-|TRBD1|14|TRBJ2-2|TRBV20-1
CSARTGAGTGELFF
TGCAGTGCTAGGACAGGGGCGGGCACCGGGGAGCTGTTTTTT
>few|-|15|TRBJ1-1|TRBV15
CATSRDSSPLTEAFF
TGTGCCACCAGCAGAGATTCGTCTCCTCTAACTGAAGCTTTCTTT
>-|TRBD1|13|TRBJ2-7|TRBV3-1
CASRGQGTYEQYF
TGTGCCAGCAGGGGACAGGGGACCTACGAGCAGTACTTC
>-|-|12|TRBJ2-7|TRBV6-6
CASESLGVEQYF
TGTGCCAGTGAGTCTTTAGGAGTTGAGCAGTACTTC
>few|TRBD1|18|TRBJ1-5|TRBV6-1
CASSRITTGGYSNQPQHF
TGTGCCAGCAGCCGAATTACGACAGGGGGGTATAGCAATCAGCCCCAGCATTTT
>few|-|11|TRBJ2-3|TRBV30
CAWGFADTQYF
TGTGCCTGGGGGTTCGCAGATACGCAGTATTTT
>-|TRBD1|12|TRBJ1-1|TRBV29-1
CSVRDRDTEAFF
TGCAGCGTTCGGGACAGGGACACTGAAGCTTTCTTT
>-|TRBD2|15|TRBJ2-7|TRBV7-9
CASSLGGRNTYEQYF
TGTGCCAGCAGCTTAGGCGGGAGGAATACCTACGAGCAGTACTTC
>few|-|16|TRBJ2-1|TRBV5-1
CASSVRFESSYNEQFF
TGCGCCAGCAGCGTCCGGTTTGAGAGCTCCTACAATGAGCAGTTCTTC
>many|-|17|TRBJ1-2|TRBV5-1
CASSLSTPGLPNYGYTF
TGCGCCAGCAGCTTGAGTACCCCAGGGCTCCCTAACTATGGCTACACCTTC
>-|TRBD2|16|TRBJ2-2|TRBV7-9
CASSSAILAGTGELFF
TGTGCCAGCAGCTCTGCCATTTTAGCGGGAACCGGGGAGCTGTTTTTT
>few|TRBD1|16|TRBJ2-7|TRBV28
CASSPTGQGKTYEQYF
TGTGCCAGCAGTCCCACGGGACAGGGGAAGACCTACGAGCAGTACTTC
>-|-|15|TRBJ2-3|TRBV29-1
CSAAMVRLGTDTQYF
TGCAGCGCTGCCATGGTGCGACTAGGGACAGATACGCAGTATTTT
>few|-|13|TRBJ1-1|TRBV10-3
CAITREGDTEAFF
TGTGCCATCACTAGGGAAGGTGACACTGAAGCTTTCTTT
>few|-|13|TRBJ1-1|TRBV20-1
CSAIKGPGTEAFF
TGCAGTGCAATAAAAGGGCCCGGCACTGAAGCTTTCTTT
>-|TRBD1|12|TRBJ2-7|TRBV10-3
CAIGQGGYEQYF
TGTGCCATCGGACAGGGAGGCTACGAGCAGTACTTC
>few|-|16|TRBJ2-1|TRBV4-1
CASSSTSGQIIDEQFF
TGCGCCAGCAGCTCCACCTCGGGTCAGATAATCGATGAGCAGTTCTTC
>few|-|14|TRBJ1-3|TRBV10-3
CAIKSPASGNTIYF
TGTGCCATCAAATCACCCGCATCTGGAAACACCATATATTTT
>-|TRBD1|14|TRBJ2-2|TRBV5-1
CASSGTGFTGELFF
TGCGCCAGCTCCGGGACAGGGTTCACCGGGGAGCTGTTTTTT
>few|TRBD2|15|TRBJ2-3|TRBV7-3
CASSFGVSGRDTQYF
TGTGCCAGCAGCTTTGGGGTTAGCGGGAGGGATACGCAGTATTTT
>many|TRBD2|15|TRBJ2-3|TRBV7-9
CASSLTSGSTDTQYF
TGTGCCAGCAGCTTAACTAGCGGGAGCACAGATACGCAGTATTTT
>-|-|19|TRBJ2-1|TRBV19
CASTTRTDPSTRKHNEQFF
TGTGCCAGTACCACTAGGACAGATCCCAGTACCAGAAAGCACAATGAGCAGTTCTTC
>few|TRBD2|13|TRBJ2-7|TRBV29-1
CSVSSGITYEQYF
TGCAGCGTTTCTAGCGGGATCACCTACGAGCAGTACTTC
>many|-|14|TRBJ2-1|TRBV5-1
CASRGASSYNEQFF
TGCGCCAGCAGAGGGGCGAGCTCCTACAATGAGCAGTTCTTC
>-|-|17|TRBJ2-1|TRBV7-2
CASSFPIDRSSYNEQFF
TGTGCCAGCAGCTTTCCCATCGACCGGAGCTCCTACAATGAGCAGTTCTTC
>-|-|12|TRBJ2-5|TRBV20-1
CSAGAWGETQYF
TGCAGTGCTGGGGCCTGGGGAGAGACCCAGTACTTC
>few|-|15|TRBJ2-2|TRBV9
CASSARDLDAGELFF
TGTGCCAGCAGCGCCCGGGATTTAGACGCCGGGGAGCTGTTTTTT
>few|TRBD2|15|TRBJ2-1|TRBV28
CASSPGTSSTNEQFF
TGTGCCAGCAGTCCCGGGACTAGCTCAACCAATGAGCAGTTCTTC
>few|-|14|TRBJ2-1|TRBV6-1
CASSDSGKINEQFF
TGTGCCAGCAGTGACAGTGGTAAAATCAATGAGCAGTTCTTC
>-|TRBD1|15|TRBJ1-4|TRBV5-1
CASSPQTGTNEKLFF
TGCGCCAGCAGCCCCCAGACAGGGACTAATGAAAAACTGTTTTTT
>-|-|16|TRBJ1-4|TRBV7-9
CASSLPAGTEGEKLFF
TGTGCCAGCAGCTTACCCGCCGGAACCGAAGGTGAAAAACTGTTTTTT
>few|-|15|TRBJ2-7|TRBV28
CASSWGAGGSYEQYF
TGTGCCAGCAGTTGGGGGGCAGGCGGTTCCTACGAGCAGTACTTC
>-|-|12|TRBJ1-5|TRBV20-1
CSAGNRDQPQHF
TGCAGTGCCGGGAACAGAGATCAGCCCCAGCATTTT
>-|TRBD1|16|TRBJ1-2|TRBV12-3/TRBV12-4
CASSLGQGGWSYGYTF
TGTGCCAGCAGTCTGGGACAGGGGGGTTGGTCCTATGGCTACACCTTC